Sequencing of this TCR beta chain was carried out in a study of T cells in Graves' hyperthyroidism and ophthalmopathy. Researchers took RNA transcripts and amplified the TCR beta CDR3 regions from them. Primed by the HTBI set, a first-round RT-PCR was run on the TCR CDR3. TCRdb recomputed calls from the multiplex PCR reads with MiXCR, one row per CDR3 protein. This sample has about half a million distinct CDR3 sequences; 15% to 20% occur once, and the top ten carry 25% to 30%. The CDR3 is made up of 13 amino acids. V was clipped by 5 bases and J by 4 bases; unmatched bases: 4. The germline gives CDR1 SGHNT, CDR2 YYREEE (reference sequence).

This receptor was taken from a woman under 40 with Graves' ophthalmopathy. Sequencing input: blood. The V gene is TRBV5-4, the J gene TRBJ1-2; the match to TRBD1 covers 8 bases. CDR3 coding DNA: TGTGCCAGCAGATCTGGACAGGGCTATGGCTACACCTTC. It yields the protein CASRSGQGYGYTF.